The 3 T cell receptor beta chains presented below share a single source sample, sequenced in a study of blood T cell repertoires in COVID-19. Produced via immunoSEQ multiplex PCR; TCRdb's table is partial and in-frame only. The sample holds about 280,000 clones; around 90% are singletons and the top ten take about 6.1%. The sequenced sample consisted of PBMCs or T cells enriched from blood (not recorded which). The receptors derive from a woman aged 40-49 years who had recovered from COVID-19.

V usage is TRBV7-2 and J usage is TRBJ2-7; a possible D gene is TRBD1 (7 bases). V lost 7 bases and J 0 bases, leaving 13 bases between the germline ends. The CDR3 covers 14 residues. The germline gives CDR1 SGHTA, CDR2 FQGNSA. Here the CDR3 reads CASTPGGSSYEQYF. The DNA for the CDR3 is TGTGCCAGCACCCCAGGGGGGAGCTCCTACGAGCAGTACTTC.

The J gene is TRBJ1-2, the V gene TRBV7-2; tentatively, D is TRBD1 (6 bases). This CDR3 is built from 14 residues. V lost 5 bases and J 7 bases, leaving 17 bases between the germline ends. In germline, CDR1 is SGHTA, CDR2 FQGNSA. The CDR3 region has the DNA TGTGCCAGCAGCAGCAGGGGCCAGGATGGTGGCTACACCTTC. Translating gives CASSSRGQDGGYTF.

This chain links TRBV7-9 with TRBJ2-7; TRBD2 aligns across 9 bases. The J segment lost 3 bases and the V segment lost 5 bases, leaving 8 bases of the junction unmatched. This CDR3 has 15 amino acids. CDR1 and CDR2 (germline): SEHNR, FQNEAQ (reference sequence). CDR3 loop: CASSPQIAGDYEQYF. The CDR3 DNA follows: TGTGCCAGCAGCCCACAAATAGCGGGGGACTACGAGCAGTACTTC. Complete variable domain (other parts from reference TRBV7-9 and TRBJ2-7): DTGVSQNPRHKITKRGQNVTFRCDPISEHNRLYWYRQTLGQGPEFLTYFQNEAQLEKSRLLSDRFSAERPKGSFSTLEIQRTEQGDSAMYLCASSPQIAGDYEQYFGPGTRLTVT.